The 14 T cell receptor beta chains below were found in one sample sequenced in a study of blood T cell repertoires in COVID-19. Sequenced by immunoSEQ multiplex PCR; TCRdb stores in-frame clones only, minus some. Among 130,000 or so clones listed, 70% to 80% were seen once. Sequencing was carried out using peripheral blood. These receptors originate from a human donor in a cohort sampled during active COVID-19.

The table lists this clone with a count of one. The chain uses TRBV19 and TRBJ2-1; TRBD2 matches at 7 bases. The CDR3 is 16 amino acids. In germline, CDR1 is LNHDA, CDR2 SQIVND (reference sequence). The ends lost 3 bases at V and 4 bases at J; junction bases unmatched: 9. The CDR3 DNA is TGTGCCAGTAGTATTTGGGGCGTCGGGGGGTACAATGAGCAGTTCTTC. As protein: CASSIWGVGGYNEQFF.

The chain carries TRBV7-9 and TRBJ1-2; 7 bases are shared with TRBD1. Germline values: CDR1 SEHNR, CDR2 FQNEAQ (reference sequence). This CDR3 is 13 amino acids long. Trimming took 3 bases from V and 8 from J; bases not matched to a gene: 6. DNA for the CDR3: TGTGCCAGCAGCTTGAGGACAGGCGGGGGCTACACCTTC. Translation: CASSLRTGGGYTF. Looking up the rest from reference TRBV7-9 and TRBJ1-2 gives the full variable domain: DTGVSQNPRHKITKRGQNVTFRCDPISEHNRLYWYRQTLGQGPEFLTYFQNEAQLEKSRLLSDRFSAERPKGSFSTLEIQRTEQGDSAMYLCASSLRTGGGYTFGSGTRLTVV.

CDR3 residues: CASSYKTGGPGEQYF. The CDR3 nucleotides read TGTGCCAGCAGCTACAAGACAGGGGGGCCCGGTGAGCAGTACTTC. The chain carries TRBV7-8 and TRBJ2-7, with 9 bases fitting TRBD1. The length of the CDR3 is 15 residues. The V and J ends lost 4 bases and 7 bases, in that order; junction bases with no gene match: 11. Germline V gives CDR1 SGHVS, CDR2 FQNEAQ. Supplemented by reference TRBV7-8 and TRBJ2-7, the full variable domain reads GAGVSQSPRYKVAKRGQDVALRCDPISGHVSLFWYQQALGQGPEFLTYFQNEAQLDKSGLPSDRFFAERPEGSVSTLKIQRTQQEDSAVYLCASSYKTGGPGEQYFGPGTRLTVT.

J is TRBJ1-5 and V is TRBV18; a weak D match, TRBD1 (5 bases). This CDR3 spans 20 amino acids. V lost 3 bases to trimming and J lost 0 bases, with 24 bases between them. The germline gives CDR1 KGHSH, CDR2 LQKENI. The CDR3 is CASSPGGGTSLIYSNQPQHF. CDR3 nucleotides: TGTGCCAGCTCACCCGGAGGAGGGACCTCGCTAATATATAGCAATCAGCCCCAGCATTTT. The full variable domain, its missing parts supplied by reference TRBV18 and TRBJ1-5, is NAGVMQNPRHLVRRRGQEARLRCSPMKGHSHVYWYRQLPEEGLKFMVYLQKENIIDESGMPKERFSAEFPKEGPSILRIQQVVRGDSAAYFCASSPGGGTSLIYSNQPQHFGDGTRLSIL.

The CDR3: CASSLGGTGRETQYF. In DNA form, the CDR3 reads TGTGCCAGCAGCTTAGGGGGGACAGGGAGAGAGACCCAGTACTTC. The V and J genes are TRBV11-2 and TRBJ2-5; 9 bases align to TRBD1. With 1 base clipped from V and 4 bases from J, the junction kept 4 bases outside the gene matches. Germline CDR1 reads SGHAT; CDR2 reads FQNNGV. This CDR3 has 15 residues.

The gene calls are TRBV10-1 and TRBJ2-7, with D possibly matching TRBD2 (6 bases). The CDR3 totals 12 residues. V was pared by 5 bases and J by 4 bases, with 9 bases between. CDR1 WNHNN and CDR2 SYGVQD come from the germline V gene (reference sequence). CDR3 amino acids: CASSPGGYEQYF. In DNA form, the CDR3 reads TGCGCCAGCAGTCCCGGAGGGTACGAGCAGTACTTC.

The V call is TRBV6-6, the J call TRBJ2-7; TRBD1 aligns across 9 bases. The length of the CDR3 is 13 residues. Per the germline V gene, CDR1 is MNHNY and CDR2 is SVGAGI (reference sequence). V dropped 8 bases and J dropped 3; count of bases not matched to a gene: 5. The CDR3 DNA follows: TGTGCCAGCTCGGGGACAGGGTTCTACGAGCAGTACTTC. This encodes CASSGTGFYEQYF.

The chain carries TRBV6-5 and TRBJ1-4, with D perhaps matching TRBD1 (6 bases). CDR3 length: 14 residues. V lost 7 bases to trimming and J lost 4 bases, with 13 bases between them. Per the germline V gene, CDR1 is MNHEY and CDR2 is SVGAGI. The CDR3 nucleotides read TGTGCCAGCAACAGGGCCGGTAGTAATGAAAAACTGTTTTTT. Translation: CASNRAGSNEKLFF.

This rearrangement joins TRBV5-1 to TRBJ1-1, with TRBD1 matching over 7 bases. The J segment lost 4 bases and the V segment lost 2 bases, leaving 8 bases of the junction unmatched. The CDR3 is 15 residues long. CDR1 and CDR2 from the germline V gene are SGHRS and YFSETQ. The CDR3, as DNA: TGCGCCAGCAGCTTTCAAGGGGGCATAATCACTGAAGCTTTCTTT. It is translated as CASSFQGGIITEAFF. Full variable domain (remainder filled in from reference TRBV5-1 and TRBJ1-1): KAGVTQTPRYLIKTRGQQVTLSCSPISGHRSVSWYQQTPGQGLQFLFEYFSETQRNKGNFPGRFSGRQFSNSRSEMNVSTLELGDSALYLCASSFQGGIITEAFFGQGTRLTVV.

This chain uses TRBV2 with TRBJ1-2; 8 nucleotides line up with TRBD1. V gave up 4 bases and J gave up 5 bases; unmatched junction bases: 9. Germline CDR1 and CDR2: SNHLY and FYNNEI. The CDR3 loop spans 15 amino acids. The CDR3 reads CASSGGTGEGYGYTF. CDR3 in DNA: TGTGCCAGCAGTGGGGGGACAGGTGAGGGGTATGGCTACACCTTC.

The chain combines TRBV28 with TRBJ2-7; 9 bases agree with TRBD1. Germline V gene sequence: CDR1 MDHEN, CDR2 SYDVKM. The CDR3 is 15 amino acids. The V segment lost 6 bases and the J segment 7 bases; nucleotides outside the gene matches: 13. CDR3 residues: CASRPSGQGSREQYF. CDR3 bases: TGTGCCAGCAGGCCTTCGGGACAGGGATCGCGTGAGCAGTACTTC. The full variable domain, with the rest looked up from reference TRBV28 and TRBJ2-7, is DVKVTQSSRYLVKRTGEKVFLECVQDMDHENMFWYRQDPGLGLRLIYFSYDVKMKEKGDIPEGYSVSREKKERFSLILESASTNQTSMYLCASRPSGQGSREQYFGPGTRLTVT.

This clone has just a few counts. The chain links TRBV4-1 to TRBJ2-7; 7 nucleotides line up with TRBD2. Germline values: CDR1 MGHRA, CDR2 YSYEKL. The CDR3 contains 15 residues. V dropped 0 bases and J dropped 6; count of bases not matched to a gene: 8. CDR3 nucleotides: TGCGCCAGCAGCCAAGAGGGGGGGAACCTACGCGAGCAGTACTTC. Translating gives CASSQEGGNLREQYF.

The J gene is TRBJ1-1, the V gene TRBV19; 11 bases fit TRBD1. Germline values: CDR1 LNHDA, CDR2 SQIVND (reference sequence). V was pared by 5 bases and J by 8 bases, with 10 bases of the junction left unmatched. The CDR3 has 15 amino acids. CDR3 nucleotides: TGTGCCAGTAGTGTCGCAGGACAGGGGGCTGAGGAAGCTTTCTTT. Translated: CASSVAGQGAEEAFF. The variable domain in full, with the rest retrieved from reference TRBV19 and TRBJ1-1, is DGGITQSPKYLFRKEGQNVTLSCEQNLNHDAMYWYRQDPGQGLRLIYYSQIVNDFQKGDIAEGYSVSREKKESFPLTVTSAQKNPTAFYLCASSVAGQGAEEAFFGQGTRLTVV.

The V call is TRBV6-6, the J call TRBJ1-5; D may be TRBD1 (5 bases). This CDR3 has 13 amino acids. In germline, CDR1 is MNHNY, CDR2 SVGAGI (reference sequence). V gave up 7 bases and J gave up 3 bases, with 10 bases separating them. The CDR3 reads CASMTAINQPQHF. The CDR3 DNA reads TGTGCCAGCATGACAGCGATCAATCAGCCCCAGCATTTT.